Sequencing of this T cell receptor beta chain was carried out in a study of shared clonotypes between healthy human individuals. The naive CD8 subset, CD45RO-negative cells positively selected for CCR7, excluded terminally differentiated effector memory CD45RA+ cells. Notes on the study in general: A few donors had about 5% of their naive CD4 clonotypes in common. As a rule, naive subsets had a larger estimated richness than memory subsets. Among donors, the sharing of clonotypes was expected to be influenced by sequencing depth.

Sequencing used immunoSEQ multiplex PCR; TCRdb keeps in-frame clones, though not all of them. The sample has about 1.9 million clones; about 94% are singletons. V lost 1 base to trimming and J lost 4 bases, with 11 bases between them. The length of the CDR3 is 15 residues. Germline assignment: CDR1 SGHTA and CDR2 FQGTGA. In the case of this clone: The antigen remains unidentified.

This sequence was found in a man between 18 and 35 years old in good health. Some clones in this sample may be carry-over from other donors' samples. The sample consisted of naive CD8+ T cells from PBMCs. This chain uses TRBV7-3 with TRBJ1-3; a weak D match, TRBD1 (5 bases). The CDR3 DNA reads as TGTGCCAGCAGCTTAATCGGGGGAACCGGAAACACCATATATTTT. It specifies CASSLIGGTGNTIYF.